This T cell receptor (beta chain) was retrieved from a study of blood T cells in healthy people across ages. This CDR3 is built from 17 residues. Per the germline V gene, CDR1 is DFQATT and CDR2 is SNEGSKA (reference sequence). Unmatched junction bases numbered 7, after V lost 2 bases and J lost 2 bases. Researchers isolated at least 6 million PBMCs per sample. This clonotype was picked up a small number of times. The antigen remains undetermined. Primers used in a second PCR of roughly 6 to 11 cycles were a sample-barcoded 5' primer and a J-beta primer mix. From the 5' RACE reads, TCRdb called clonotypes with MiXCR, one entry per CDR3 protein. The table lists fewer than 800,000 distinct CDR3 sequences, approximately 31% of them singletons, with 15% in the top ten. Study findings and constraints: TCR beta diversity was tightly associated with the proportion of naive T cells. Aged donors had fewer naive CD4+ cells and lower diversity than long-lived donors.

The chain couples TRBV20-1 to TRBJ2-3; TRBD2 aligns across 13 bases. The clonotype comes from an elderly woman in good health. Sequencing used blood. The CDR3 DNA sequence: TGCAGTGCTAGAACTAGCGGGAGGGCCTCGAACACAGATACGCAGTATTTT. Translation: CSARTSGRASNTDTQYF.